One T cell receptor (beta chain) is described in this entry. These data belong to a study of blood T cell repertoires in COVID-19. The overall study: Samples representing acute and convalescent COVID-19 were sourced from the United States, Italy and Spain. PBMCs, B-cell-depleted T cells, or T cells were the source of the cDNA or gDNA that made up the material.

The CDR3 contains 12 residues. Unmatched junction bases numbered 3, after V lost 5 bases and J lost 6 bases. Germline values: CDR1 SNHLY, CDR2 FYNNEI. Original processing notes: For nucleated cells, counts were estimated from reference gene primer amplification. TCRdb keeps only in-frame clones here, not all; method: immunoSEQ multiplex PCR. For V, J and clone size, that table is used; D and trimming come from the DNA. The repertoire holds roughly 280,000 clones, with around 90% as singletons. The sample taken for sequencing was peripheral blood. The source is a man aged 45 to 65 with acute or convalescent COVID-19. The rearrangement uses TRBV2 and TRBJ1-1; 7 bases are a match to TRBD1. CDR3 in amino acids: CASSRQGPEAFF. CDR3 DNA sequence: TGTGCCAGCAGTAGACAGGGCCCTGAAGCTTTCTTT.